Reported below is one T cell receptor beta chain. Assay: immunoSEQ multiplex PCR; the TCRdb copy retains only in-frame clones and omits some. Of about 180,000 clones listed, roughly 86% are singletons. The data were taken from a study of blood T cell repertoires in COVID-19. Sequenced sample: PBMCs or T cells enriched from blood (not recorded which). The receptor's source is a woman aged 25 to 39 who had recovered from COVID-19.

The CDR3 DNA reads TGCGCCAGCAGCTTGGCTGGCGGGAAAATCAATGAGCAGTTCTTC. Amino acids: CASSLAGGKINEQFF. This sequence joins TRBV5-1 and TRBJ2-1, with D perhaps matching TRBD2 (6 bases). Germline loops: CDR1 SGHRS, CDR2 YFSETQ. V was cut by 0 bases and J by 6 bases, with 13 bases left in between. The CDR3 extends over 15 amino acids.